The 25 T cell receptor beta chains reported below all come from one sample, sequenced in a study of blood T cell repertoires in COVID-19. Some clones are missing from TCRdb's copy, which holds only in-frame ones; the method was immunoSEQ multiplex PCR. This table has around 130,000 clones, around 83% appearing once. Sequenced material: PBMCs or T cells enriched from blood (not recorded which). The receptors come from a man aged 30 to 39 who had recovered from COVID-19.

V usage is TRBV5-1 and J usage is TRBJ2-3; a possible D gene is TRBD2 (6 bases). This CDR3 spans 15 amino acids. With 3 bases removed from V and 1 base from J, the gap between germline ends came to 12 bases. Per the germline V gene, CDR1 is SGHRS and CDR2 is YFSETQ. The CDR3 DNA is TGCGCCAGCAGCTGGGCATCTAGCGGCACAGATACGCAGTATTTT. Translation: CASSWASSGTDTQYF.

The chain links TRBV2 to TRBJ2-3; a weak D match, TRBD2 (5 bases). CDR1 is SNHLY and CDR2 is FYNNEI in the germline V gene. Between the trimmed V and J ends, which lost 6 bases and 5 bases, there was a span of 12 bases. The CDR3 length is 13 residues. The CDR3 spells CASSGEVGDTQYF. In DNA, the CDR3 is TGTGCCAGCAGCGGGGAAGTCGGAGATACGCAGTATTTT. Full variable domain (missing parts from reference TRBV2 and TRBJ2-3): EPEVTQTPSHQVTQMGQEVILRCVPISNHLYFYWYRQILGQKVEFLVSFYNNEISEKSEIFDDQFSVERPDGSNFTLKIRSTKLEDSAMYFCASSGEVGDTQYFGPGTRLTVL.

The CDR3 nucleotides read TGTGCCAGCAGTGAATATGGTCTATACCCCCCTTACGAGCAGTACTTC. Its translation is CASSEYGLYPPYEQYF. The rearrangement links TRBV6-1 to TRBJ2-7, with D hard to call. Germline loops: CDR1 MNHNS, CDR2 SASEGT. Trimming pared 2 bases from V and 4 bases from J, leaving 18 bases between. The CDR3 runs 16 residues.

The chain's CDR3 is CASALNRDTEAFF. CDR3 sequence (DNA): TGTGCCAGTGCCCTAAATCGGGACACTGAAGCTTTCTTT. The chain uses TRBV19 and TRBJ1-1; D is unclear. Trimming left V 8 bases short and J 3 bases short, with 13 bases between. The CDR3 has 13 residues. Looked up from germline, CDR1 is LNHDA and CDR2 is SQIVND (reference sequence).

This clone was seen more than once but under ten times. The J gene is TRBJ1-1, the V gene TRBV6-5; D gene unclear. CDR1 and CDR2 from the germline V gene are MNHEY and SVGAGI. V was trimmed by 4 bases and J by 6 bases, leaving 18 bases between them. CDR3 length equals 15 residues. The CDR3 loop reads CASSSPPKGRAEAFF. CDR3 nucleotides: TGTGCCAGCAGTTCCCCTCCTAAAGGGAGGGCTGAAGCTTTCTTT.

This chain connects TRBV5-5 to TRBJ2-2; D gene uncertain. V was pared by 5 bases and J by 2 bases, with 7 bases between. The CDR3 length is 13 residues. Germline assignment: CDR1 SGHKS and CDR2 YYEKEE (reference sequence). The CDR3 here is CASSLANTGELFF. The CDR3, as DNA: TGTGCCAGCAGTTTAGCCAACACCGGGGAGCTGTTTTTT.

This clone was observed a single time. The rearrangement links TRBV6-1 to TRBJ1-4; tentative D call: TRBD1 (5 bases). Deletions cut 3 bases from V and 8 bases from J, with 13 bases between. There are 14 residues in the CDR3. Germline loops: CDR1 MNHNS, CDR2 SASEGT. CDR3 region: CASSEGQGGEKLFF. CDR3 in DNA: TGTGCCAGCAGTGAGGGGCAGGGAGGGGAAAAACTGTTTTTT.

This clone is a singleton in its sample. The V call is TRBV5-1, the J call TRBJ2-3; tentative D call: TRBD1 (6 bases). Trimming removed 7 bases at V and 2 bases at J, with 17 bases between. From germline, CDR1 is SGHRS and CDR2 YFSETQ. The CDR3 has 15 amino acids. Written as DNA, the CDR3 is TGCGCCAGCGCGGTTACAGGGTCATACACAGATACGCAGTATTTT. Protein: CASAVTGSYTDTQYF.

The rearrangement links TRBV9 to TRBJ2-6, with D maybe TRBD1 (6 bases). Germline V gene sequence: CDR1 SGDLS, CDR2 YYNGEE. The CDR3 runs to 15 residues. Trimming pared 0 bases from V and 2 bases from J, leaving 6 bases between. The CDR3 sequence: CASSVDRAGANVLTF. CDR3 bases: TGTGCCAGCAGCGTAGACAGGGCTGGGGCCAACGTCCTGACTTTC.

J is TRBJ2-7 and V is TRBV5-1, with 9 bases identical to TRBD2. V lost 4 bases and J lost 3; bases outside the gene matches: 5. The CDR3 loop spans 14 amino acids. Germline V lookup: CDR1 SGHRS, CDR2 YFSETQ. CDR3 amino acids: CASSPGLAGYEQYF. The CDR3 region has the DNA TGCGCCAGCAGCCCGGGACTAGCTGGCTACGAGCAGTACTTC.

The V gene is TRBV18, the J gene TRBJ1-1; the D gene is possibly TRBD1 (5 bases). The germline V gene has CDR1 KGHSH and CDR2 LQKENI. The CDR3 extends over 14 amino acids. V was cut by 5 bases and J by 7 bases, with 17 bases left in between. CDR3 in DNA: TGTGCCAGCTCAGGGACGGTGGGGGGAAATGAAGCTTTCTTT. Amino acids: CASSGTVGGNEAFF.

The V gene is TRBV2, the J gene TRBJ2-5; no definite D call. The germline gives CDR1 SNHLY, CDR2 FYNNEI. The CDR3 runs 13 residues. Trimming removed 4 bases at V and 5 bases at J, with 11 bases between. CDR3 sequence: CASSARMAETQYF. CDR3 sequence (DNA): TGTGCCAGCAGTGCGCGGATGGCTGAGACCCAGTACTTC.

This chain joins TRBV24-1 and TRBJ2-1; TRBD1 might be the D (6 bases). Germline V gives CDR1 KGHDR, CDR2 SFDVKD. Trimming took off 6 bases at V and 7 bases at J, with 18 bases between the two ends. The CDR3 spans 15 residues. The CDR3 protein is CATSNNLGGINEQFF. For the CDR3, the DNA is TGTGCCACCAGTAATAACCTAGGGGGTATTAATGAGCAGTTCTTC.

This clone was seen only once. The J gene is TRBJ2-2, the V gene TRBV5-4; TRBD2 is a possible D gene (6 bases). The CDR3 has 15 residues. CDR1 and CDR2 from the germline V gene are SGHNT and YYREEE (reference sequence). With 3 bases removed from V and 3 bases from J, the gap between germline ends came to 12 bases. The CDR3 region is CASSSFGGDTGELFF. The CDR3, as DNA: TGTGCCAGCAGCTCGTTCGGGGGAGACACCGGGGAGCTGTTTTTT.

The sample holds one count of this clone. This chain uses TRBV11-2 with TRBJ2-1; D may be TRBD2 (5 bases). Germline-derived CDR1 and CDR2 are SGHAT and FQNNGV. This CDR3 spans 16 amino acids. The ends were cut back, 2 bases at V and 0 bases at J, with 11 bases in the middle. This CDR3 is CASSLMRVSSYNEQFF. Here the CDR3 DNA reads TGTGCCAGCAGCTTAATGAGGGTGAGCTCCTACAATGAGCAGTTCTTC.

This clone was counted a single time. The CDR3 loop is CASSRDRQNTEAFF. In nucleotides, the CDR3 is TGTGCCAGCAGCCGGGACAGACAGAACACTGAAGCTTTCTTT. The chain has TRBV2 and TRBJ1-1, with TRBD1 matching over 7 bases. Losses at the gene ends were 6 bases for V and 1 base for J; bases not matched to a gene: 5. Germline V gives CDR1 SNHLY, CDR2 FYNNEI. This CDR3 is built from 14 residues.

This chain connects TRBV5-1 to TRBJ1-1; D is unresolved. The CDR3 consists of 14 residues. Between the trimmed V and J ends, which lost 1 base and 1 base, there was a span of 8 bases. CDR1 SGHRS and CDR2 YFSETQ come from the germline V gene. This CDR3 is CASSLTQANTEAFF. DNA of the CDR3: TGCGCCAGCAGCTTGACCCAGGCGAACACTGAAGCTTTCTTT.

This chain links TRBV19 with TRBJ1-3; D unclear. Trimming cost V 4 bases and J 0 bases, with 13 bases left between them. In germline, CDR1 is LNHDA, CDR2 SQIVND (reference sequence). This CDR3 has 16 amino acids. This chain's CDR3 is CASSTYGQNSGNTIYF. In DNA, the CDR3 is TGTGCCAGTAGTACTTATGGGCAGAACTCTGGAAACACCATATATTTT.

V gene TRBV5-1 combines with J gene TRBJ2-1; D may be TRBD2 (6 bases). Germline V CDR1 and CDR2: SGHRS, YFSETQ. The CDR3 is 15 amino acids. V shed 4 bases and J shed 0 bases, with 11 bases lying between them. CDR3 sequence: CASSADGGSYNEQFF. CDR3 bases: TGCGCCAGCAGCGCGGACGGGGGCTCCTACAATGAGCAGTTCTTC.

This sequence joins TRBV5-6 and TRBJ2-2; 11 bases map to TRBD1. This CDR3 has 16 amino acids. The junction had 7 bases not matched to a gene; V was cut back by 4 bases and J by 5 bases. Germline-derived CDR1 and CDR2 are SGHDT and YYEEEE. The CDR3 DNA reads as TGTGCCAGCAGCCCGGACAGGGGGCGCGAAACCGGGGAGCTGTTTTTT. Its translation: CASSPDRGRETGELFF.

CDR3 protein: CASSLSGRARNEQYF. Here the CDR3 DNA reads TGTGCCAGCAGCCTAAGCGGGAGGGCCAGGAACGAGCAGTACTTC. J is TRBJ2-7 and V is TRBV7-9; TRBD2 agrees at 10 bases. There are 15 residues in the CDR3. Germline trimming cut 5 bases from V and 5 bases from J; bases unmatched to any gene: 9. Germline CDR1 SEHNR, CDR2 FQNEAQ (reference sequence).

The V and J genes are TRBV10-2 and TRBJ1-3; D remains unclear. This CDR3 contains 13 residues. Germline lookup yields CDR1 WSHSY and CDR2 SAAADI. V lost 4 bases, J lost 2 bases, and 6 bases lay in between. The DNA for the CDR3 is TGCGCCAGCAGTGCGAGGGCTGGAAACACCATATATTTT. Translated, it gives CASSARAGNTIYF.

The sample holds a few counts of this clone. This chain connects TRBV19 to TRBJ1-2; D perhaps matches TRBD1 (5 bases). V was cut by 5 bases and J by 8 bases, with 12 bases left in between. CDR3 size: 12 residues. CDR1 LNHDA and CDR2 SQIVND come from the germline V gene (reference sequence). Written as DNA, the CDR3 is TGTGCCAGTAGTTGGGGCGCGAAAGGCTACACCTTC. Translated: CASSWGAKGYTF.

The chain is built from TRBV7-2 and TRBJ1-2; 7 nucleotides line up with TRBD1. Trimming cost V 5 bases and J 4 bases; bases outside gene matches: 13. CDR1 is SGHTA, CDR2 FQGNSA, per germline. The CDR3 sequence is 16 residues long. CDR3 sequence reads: CASSRSRTGTGYGYTF. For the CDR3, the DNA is TGTGCCAGCAGCCGCAGCCGGACAGGAACGGGCTATGGCTACACCTTC.

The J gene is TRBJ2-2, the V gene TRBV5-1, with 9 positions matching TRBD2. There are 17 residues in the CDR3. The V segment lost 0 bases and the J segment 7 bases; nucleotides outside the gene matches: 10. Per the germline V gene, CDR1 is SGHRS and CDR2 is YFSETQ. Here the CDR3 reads CASSLAVLGTSSGELFF. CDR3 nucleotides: TGCGCCAGCAGCTTGGCTGTTTTGGGGACTAGCAGCGGGGAGCTGTTTTTT.